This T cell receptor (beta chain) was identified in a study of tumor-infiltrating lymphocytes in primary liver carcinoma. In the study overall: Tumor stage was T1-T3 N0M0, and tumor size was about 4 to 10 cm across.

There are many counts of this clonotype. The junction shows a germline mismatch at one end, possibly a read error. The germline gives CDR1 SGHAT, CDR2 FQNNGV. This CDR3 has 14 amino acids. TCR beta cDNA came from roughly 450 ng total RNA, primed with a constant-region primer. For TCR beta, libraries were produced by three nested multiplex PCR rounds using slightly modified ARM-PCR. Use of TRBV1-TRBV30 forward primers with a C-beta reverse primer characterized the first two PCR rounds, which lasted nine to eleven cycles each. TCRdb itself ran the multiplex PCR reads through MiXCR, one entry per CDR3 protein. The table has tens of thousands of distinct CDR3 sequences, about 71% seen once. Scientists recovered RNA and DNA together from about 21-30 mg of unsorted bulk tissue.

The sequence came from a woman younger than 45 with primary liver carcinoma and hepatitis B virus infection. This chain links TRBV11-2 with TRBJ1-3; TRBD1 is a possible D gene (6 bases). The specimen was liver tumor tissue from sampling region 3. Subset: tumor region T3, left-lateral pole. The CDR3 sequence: CASSPGGRGKTIYF. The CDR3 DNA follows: TGTGCCAGCAGCCCCGGGGGGCGAGGAAAAACCATATATTTT. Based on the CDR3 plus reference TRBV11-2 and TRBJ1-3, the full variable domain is EAGVAQSPRYKIIEKRQSVAFWCNPISGHATLYWYQQILGQGPKLLIQFQNNGVVDDSQLPKDRFSAERLKGVDSTLKIQPAKLEDSAVYLCASSPGGRGKTIYFGEGSWLTVV.